A single sample is the source of the 17 T cell receptor beta chains below, sequenced in a study of T cells in Graves' hyperthyroidism and ophthalmopathy (dated 2019 in TCRdb). The method was multiplex PCR. The sequencer was an Illumina HiSeq 2000. Amplification of TCR beta CDR3 regions was carried out from RNA transcripts. The first round of RT-PCR for the TCR CDR3 was performed with the HTBI primer set and the Qiagen OneStep RT-PCR kit. In-frame beta chains were kept once TCRdb had trimmed the public reads at Q25 with fastp and called clones with MiXCR. One record per CDR3 amino acid sequence lists the most common genes and DNA. The sample has 540,000 or so distinct CDR3 sequences on record, 15% to 18% of them singletons. The ten largest account for under 8% of the sample. Sequencing was carried out using blood. These receptor sequences come from a woman aged 30 to 39 with Graves' hyperthyroidism.

This clonotype was recorded a few times. The chain couples TRBV6-5 to TRBJ1-2, with TRBD1 matching 7 bases. The germline V gene has CDR1 MNHEY and CDR2 SVGAGI. The CDR3 loop spans 15 amino acids. Trimming at V came to 0 bases and at J to 5 bases, leaving 6 bases not matched to a gene. The CDR3 is CASSYSQGVLYGYTF. CDR3 DNA sequence: TGTGCCAGCAGTTACTCGCAGGGGGTATTATATGGCTACACCTTC.

This clonotype was observed a handful of times. The J gene is TRBJ1-3, the V gene TRBV7-2; 7 nucleotides match TRBD1. V shed 0 bases, J shed 0 bases, and the junction held 14 bases outside the gene matches. Germline V lookup: CDR1 SGHTA, CDR2 FQGNSA. The CDR3 extends over 20 amino acids. The CDR3 DNA sequence: TGTGCCAGCAGCTTAGCGCGGCAATCGAGGGACAGCAGCTCTGGAAACACCATATATTTT. It yields the protein CASSLARQSRDSSSGNTIYF.

This chain joins TRBV27 and TRBJ2-1; 11 bases fit TRBD2. The germline V gene has CDR1 MNHEY and CDR2 SMNVEV (reference sequence). The CDR3 sequence is 17 residues long. Losses at the gene ends were 4 bases for V and 5 bases for J; bases not matched to a gene: 10. In nucleotides, the CDR3 is TGTGCCAGCAGTTCTTCAGCCGGGACTAGCGGACACAATGAGCAGTTCTTC. Translation: CASSSSAGTSGHNEQFF.

The CDR3 protein is CASSFDPGVLGEAFF. CDR3 DNA: TGCGCCAGCAGCTTCGACCCAGGGGTGCTCGGTGAAGCTTTCTTT. The V gene is TRBV5-1, the J gene TRBJ1-1; D perhaps matches TRBD1 (6 bases). The CDR3 is 15 amino acids. Trimming took 2 bases from V and 7 from J, leaving 18 bases between them. Germline-derived CDR1 and CDR2 are SGHRS and YFSETQ.

In DNA, the CDR3 is TGTGCCACCAGCAGAGGGACTAGCGGGACGGGCTTCTACGAGCAGTACTTC. Translation gives CATSRGTSGTGFYEQYF. The chain uses TRBV15 and TRBJ2-7, with 12 bases that match TRBD2. The junction had 7 bases not matched to a gene; V was cut back by 1 base and J by 3 bases. The CDR3 loop spans 17 amino acids. The germline V gene has CDR1 LNHNV and CDR2 YYDKDF (reference sequence).

This clonotype has at least ten counts. V and J are TRBV5-1 and TRBJ1-5, with D possibly matching TRBD1 (6 bases). Germline V gene sequence: CDR1 SGHRS, CDR2 YFSETQ. The CDR3 length is 17 residues. V was pared by 0 bases and J by 5 bases, with 18 bases between. CDR3 residues: CASSLVRGQGGDQPQHF. In DNA, the CDR3 is TGCGCCAGCAGCTTGGTCAGGGGACAAGGAGGGGATCAGCCCCAGCATTTT.

The V gene is TRBV10-3, the J gene TRBJ2-3; 12 bases line up with TRBD2. V lost 3 bases to trimming and J lost 1 base; unmatched junction nucleotides: 2. Germline CDR1 ENHRY, CDR2 SYGVKD. This CDR3 region has 16 residues. CDR3 sequence reads: CAISDGLAGRTDTQYF. For the CDR3, the DNA is TGTGCCATCAGTGACGGACTAGCGGGGCGCACAGATACGCAGTATTTT.

This clonotype was seen ten or more times. A junction boundary mismatches the germline segment, possibly from a read error. The CDR3 DNA follows: TGTGCCAGCAGTTTGGGACAGAACAGCTACGAGCAGTACTTC. It codes for CASSLGQNSYEQYF. The chain is built from TRBV5-5 and TRBJ2-7; 7 positions agree with TRBD1. CDR1 is SGHKS, CDR2 YYEKEE, per germline (reference sequence). The CDR3 has 14 residues.

The sample holds many counts of this clonotype. This chain connects TRBV5-8 to TRBJ2-5, with 10 bases lining up with TRBD1. In germline, CDR1 is SGHTS, CDR2 YDEGEE. The CDR3 is 15 amino acids. J was trimmed by 5 bases and V by 4 bases; bases with no gene match: 8. CDR3: CASSPRTGGMETQYF. The DNA of the CDR3 is TGTGCCAGCAGCCCTCGGACAGGGGGAATGGAGACCCAGTACTTC.

This clonotype has at least ten counts. V is TRBV7-2 and J is TRBJ2-7; D not certain. Trimming left V 3 bases short and J 0 bases short, with 15 bases between. The CDR3 covers 16 residues. Germline loops: CDR1 SGHTA, CDR2 FQGNSA. The CDR3 DNA follows: TGTGCCAGCAGCTTCAGCCCGAGTTCTAGCTCCTACGAGCAGTACTTC. It is translated as CASSFSPSSSSYEQYF.

This rearrangement joins TRBV29-1 to TRBJ1-2, with D unclear. Per the germline V gene, CDR1 is SQVTM and CDR2 is ANQGSEA. Trimming took off 5 bases at V and 3 bases at J, with 10 bases between the two ends. CDR3 size: 12 residues. The CDR3 DNA reads as TGCAGCGTTAAAATCTCCGACTATGGCTACACCTTC. Protein product: CSVKISDYGYTF. Full variable domain (outside the CDR3, taken from reference TRBV29-1 and TRBJ1-2): SAVISQKPSRDICQRGTSLTIQCQVDSQVTMMFWYRQQPGQSLTLIATANQGSEATYESGFVIDKFPISRPNLTFSTLTVSNMSPEDSSIYLCSVKISDYGYTFGSGTRLTVV.

This rearrangement joins TRBV19 to TRBJ1-1; D gene uncertain. The germline CDR1 and CDR2 sequences are LNHDA and SQIVND (reference sequence). Trimming removed 5 bases from V and 3 bases from J, with 10 bases in between. The CDR3 is 13 amino acids. The CDR3 DNA follows: TGTGCCAGTAGTTATCAAGATGACACTGAAGCTTTCTTT. It codes for CASSYQDDTEAFF.

This clonotype was seen many times. The genes are TRBV9 and TRBJ1-1; no reliable D call. The CDR3 contains 15 residues. Trimming removed 2 bases from V and 4 bases from J, with 15 bases in between. Per the germline V gene, CDR1 is SGDLS and CDR2 is YYNGEE. CDR3 nucleotides: TGTGCCAGCAGCGTTCTCCACAGTTCGTCCACTGAAGCTTTCTTT. Translated: CASSVLHSSSTEAFF.

The CDR3 DNA reads as TGTGCCAGCAGTGATCAGACTAGAATTGGCGGGGAGCTGTTTTTT. This encodes CASSDQTRIGGELFF. The chain is built from TRBV6-1 and TRBJ2-2; a possible D gene is TRBD2 (6 bases). The V and J ends lost 3 bases and 7 bases respectively, with 15 bases between them. Germline CDR1 and CDR2: MNHNS and SASEGT. CDR3 size: 15 residues.

This clonotype came up many times. The V gene is TRBV20-1, the J gene TRBJ1-1; D is perhaps TRBD1 (5 bases). In germline, CDR1 is DFQATT, CDR2 SNEGSKA (reference sequence). The CDR3 covers 13 residues. The V end lost 5 bases, the J end lost 4 bases, and 14 bases lay between the germline ends. The CDR3 DNA is TGCAGTGCTCCCGGGGAGGGGATCACTGAAGCTTTCTTT. Protein product: CSAPGEGITEAFF.

There are many counts of this clonotype. CDR3: CASSLPFRLKDTQYF. CDR3 coding DNA: TGTGCCAGCAGCTTACCGTTCAGGCTCAAAGATACGCAGTATTTT. The chain joins TRBV11-2 to TRBJ2-3; D not certain. Trimming took 2 bases from V and 5 from J, leaving 14 bases between them. The CDR3 totals 15 residues. Germline V gives CDR1 SGHAT, CDR2 FQNNGV.

With respect to this clonotype: A read error is possible here, since a much larger clone lies one base away. The J gene is TRBJ2-7, the V gene TRBV20-1; a possible D gene is TRBD1 (6 bases). Germline values: CDR1 DFQATT, CDR2 SNEGSKA (reference sequence). This CDR3 has 14 residues. The CDR3 loop is CSFLKREGVDEQYF. Written as DNA, the CDR3 is TGCAGCTTCCTTAAAAGAGAGGGGGTGGACGAGCAGTACTTC.